The 13 T cell receptor beta chains below were found in one sample sequenced in a study of cytotoxic CD8 clonotypes in ibrutinib-treated CLL. Data came from immunoSEQ multiplex PCR; TCRdb stores just in-frame clones and leaves some out. The sample contains 300,000 to 350,000 clones, about 80% of which appear only once. The starting material was PBMCs, obtained before ibrutinib treatment. Receptors originate from a human donor with chronic lymphocytic leukemia.

V usage is TRBV7-9 and J usage is TRBJ1-2; D unclear. This CDR3 has 14 residues. The V and J ends lost 6 bases and 0 bases respectively, with 11 bases between them. Per germline, CDR1 SEHNR and CDR2 FQNEAQ (reference sequence). DNA of the CDR3: TGTGCCAGCAGTACCTGGGAGGCTAACTATGGCTACACCTTC. Translation gives CASSTWEANYGYTF.

This clone was counted a few times. The chain recombines TRBV10-3 with TRBJ2-7; D may be TRBD2 (6 bases). Germline V lookup: CDR1 ENHRY, CDR2 SYGVKD. The CDR3 covers 12 residues. V dropped 11 bases and J dropped 2 bases, with 13 bases sitting between them. The CDR3 protein is CALGGPAYEQYF. The CDR3, as DNA: TGTGCCCTCGGGGGACCCGCCTACGAGCAGTACTTC.

This sequence joins TRBV6-1 and TRBJ1-5; D is unresolved. This CDR3 spans 10 amino acids. V was cut by 7 bases and J by 10 bases, with 8 bases left in between. Germline loops: CDR1 MNHNS, CDR2 SASEGT. CDR3 DNA sequence: TGTGCCAGCAACGACCTTCCCCAGCATTTT. Translated: CASNDLPQHF.

The V gene is TRBV6-5, the J gene TRBJ2-1, with 7 nucleotides matching TRBD1. The CDR3 is 13 residues long. Unmatched junction bases numbered 2, after V lost 7 bases and J lost 2 bases. The germline V gene encodes CDR1 MNHEY and CDR2 SVGAGI. CDR3 sequence (DNA): TGTGCCAGCAAAAGGGGGCCCTACAATGAGCAGTTCTTC. It yields the protein CASKRGPYNEQFF.

The V gene is TRBV4-2, the J gene TRBJ2-7; 12 bases fit TRBD2. This CDR3 is built from 17 residues. Trimming at V came to 3 bases and at J to 1 base, leaving 7 bases not matched to a gene. Germline V CDR1 and CDR2: LGHNA, YNFKEQ. The CDR3 reads CASSHITGTSGSYEQYF. CDR3 sequence (DNA): TGTGCCAGCAGCCACATCACCGGGACTAGCGGGTCCTACGAGCAGTACTTC.

This chain connects TRBV11-2 to TRBJ1-3; 8 nucleotides match TRBD1. V shed 4 bases and J 0 bases; nucleotides not matched to a gene: 8. The germline gives CDR1 SGHAT, CDR2 FQNNGV. This CDR3 region has 17 residues. CDR3 loop: CASSSTGGSFSGNTIYF. The DNA of the CDR3 is TGTGCCAGCAGCTCAACAGGGGGATCCTTCTCTGGAAACACCATATATTTT.

This clone was found a few times. The V call is TRBV6-5, the J call TRBJ2-7, with D possibly being TRBD2 (5 bases). This CDR3 is built from 12 residues. CDR1 is MNHEY, CDR2 SVGAGI, per germline. The germline V and J ends were trimmed by 8 bases and 5 bases, with 13 bases remaining between them. The CDR3 spells CASGRPSDEQYF. DNA for the CDR3: TGTGCCAGCGGGAGACCCTCGGACGAGCAGTACTTC.

V and J are TRBV11-2 and TRBJ2-3; no firm D call. Deletions cut 5 bases from V and 4 bases from J, with 10 bases between. CDR3 length equals 13 residues. Germline CDR1 SGHAT, CDR2 FQNNGV. The CDR3 region is CASSKRGPDTQYF. In nucleotides, the CDR3 is TGTGCCAGCAGCAAAAGAGGTCCAGATACGCAGTATTTT.

This chain links TRBV19 with TRBJ1-5; TRBD1 agrees at 8 bases. CDR1 LNHDA and CDR2 SQIVND come from the germline V gene (reference sequence). This CDR3 has 15 amino acids. Trimming removed 0 bases from V and 8 bases from J; junction bases left unmatched: 6. The CDR3 region is CASSIESTGGKPQHF. The DNA of the CDR3 is TGTGCCAGTAGTATAGAGTCCACAGGGGGAAAGCCCCAGCATTTT.

The gene calls are TRBV29-1 and TRBJ2-1; 13 positions agree with TRBD2. Germline V lookup: CDR1 SQVTM, CDR2 ANQGSEA. The junction had 5 bases not matched to a gene; V was cut back by 7 bases and J by 5 bases. This CDR3 is built from 14 residues. The CDR3 reads CSARLAGGDNEQFF. The CDR3, as DNA: TGCAGCGCCCGACTAGCGGGGGGAGACAATGAGCAGTTCTTC.

The chain uses TRBV29-1 and TRBJ1-4; D remains ambiguous. The germline gives CDR1 SQVTM, CDR2 ANQGSEA. With 0 bases removed from V and 7 bases from J, the gap between germline ends came to 3 bases. This CDR3 is built from 11 residues. CDR3 sequence (DNA): TGCAGCGTTGAAGAATTTGAAAAACTGTTTTTT. As protein: CSVEEFEKLFF.

There are a few counts of this clone. The same CDR3 is also encoded by other DNA sequences in this sample. J is TRBJ2-7 and V is TRBV9; 11 bases agree with TRBD2. With V trimmed by 5 bases and J by 1 base, 5 bases remained unmatched. Germline CDR1 and CDR2: SGDLS and YYNGEE. This CDR3 has 15 residues. The CDR3 here is CASSLGTSGSYEQYF. The CDR3 region has the DNA TGTGCCAGCAGTCTAGGGACTAGCGGATCCTACGAGCAGTACTTC.

The chain recombines TRBV2 with TRBJ2-3, with D perhaps TRBD1 or TRBD2 (5 bases each). V was cut by 8 bases and J by 9 bases, with 21 bases left in between. The germline V gene encodes CDR1 SNHLY and CDR2 FYNNEI. This CDR3 is 14 amino acids long. In nucleotides, the CDR3 is TGTGCCAGCGGGGCACCCACAGGAGGCAGAACGCAGTATTTT. Its protein is CASGAPTGGRTQYF.